These 22 T cell receptor beta chains were all obtained from the same sample, sequenced in a study of blood T cell repertoires in COVID-19 (dated by TCRdb to about 2020). The library was generated by the immunoSEQ multiplex PCR assay. TCRdb mirrors the immuneACCESS table, restricted to in-frame sequences. Some clones are absent from its copies; in checked studies, under half trace to an unresolved V gene, and the reason for the others is unknown. Recorded for this sample are roughly 200,000 clones; about nine tenths of them occurred a single time. The ten top clones hold more than 2% of the sample. Source material: PBMCs or T cells enriched from blood (not recorded which). The receptor source for this set is a woman in her twenties or thirties who had recovered from COVID-19.

V usage is TRBV9 and J usage is TRBJ2-7, with 8 bases matching TRBD2. CDR3 length: 16 amino acids. V trimming: 5 bases; J trimming: 1 base; junction bases outside the gene matches: 11. Germline V lookup: CDR1 SGDLS, CDR2 YYNGEE. The CDR3 sequence: CASRIWERESSYEQYF. The CDR3 DNA is TGTGCCAGCAGGATTTGGGAGCGGGAGAGTTCCTACGAGCAGTACTTC.

CDR3 loop: CASGTGARGEKLFF. The CDR3, as DNA: TGCGCCAGCGGGACAGGGGCGCGGGGTGAAAAACTGTTTTTT. V gene TRBV5-1 combines with J gene TRBJ1-4; TRBD1 aligns across 10 bases. Germline trimming cut 7 bases from V and 7 bases from J; bases unmatched to any gene: 7. This CDR3 contains 14 residues. Germline loops: CDR1 SGHRS, CDR2 YFSETQ.

CDR3 amino acids: CASNPGGRAEAFF. DNA of the CDR3: TGTGCCAGTAATCCTGGAGGGCGCGCTGAAGCTTTCTTT. The chain is built from TRBV5-6 and TRBJ1-1; D is unclear. The CDR3 has 13 amino acids. CDR1 is SGHDT, CDR2 YYEEEE, per germline. V was pared by 8 bases and J by 6 bases, with 17 bases between.

The chain carries TRBV4-2 and TRBJ1-1, with D possibly matching TRBD1 (5 bases). The CDR3 totals 15 residues. Trimming took 1 base from V and 1 from J, leaving 10 bases between them. Germline CDR1 is LGHNA and CDR2 is YNFKEQ. Here the CDR3 DNA reads TGTGCCAGCAGCCAAGTCGGGGGTGCGAACACTGAAGCTTTCTTT. Its translation: CASSQVGGANTEAFF.

The rearrangement links TRBV3-1 (or the pseudogene TRBV3-2) to TRBJ1-2; 7 bases line up with TRBD1. The trim removed 5 bases at V and 8 bases at J, leaving 5 bases unmatched. The CDR3 extends over 12 amino acids. Germline V gives CDR1 LGHDT, CDR2 YNNKEL (reference sequence). Here the CDR3 DNA reads TGTGCCAGCAGCTCCCCGACAGGGGGCTACACCTTC. Translation: CASSSPTGGYTF.

The chain combines TRBV27 with TRBJ2-2; 7 nucleotides line up with TRBD2. Trimming took 2 bases from V and 7 from J; bases not matched to a gene: 4. Germline lookup yields CDR1 MNHEY and CDR2 SMNVEV (reference sequence). This CDR3 has 14 residues. CDR3 in amino acids: CASSLRGVSGELFF. CDR3 DNA sequence: TGTGCCAGCAGTTTACGGGGGGTGAGCGGGGAGCTGTTTTTT.

The rearrangement joins TRBV29-1 to TRBJ2-5; 11 nucleotides match TRBD1. J lost 3 bases, V lost 6 bases, and 15 bases had no gene match. The CDR3 spans 17 residues. Per germline, CDR1 SQVTM and CDR2 ANQGSEA. Here the CDR3 DNA reads TGCAGCGTGGAAATCATTAGGACAGGGGGCGGTGAAGAGACCCAGTACTTC. Amino acids: CSVEIIRTGGGEETQYF.

V usage is TRBV6-5 and J usage is TRBJ1-1; TRBD1 matches 8 bases. CDR1 is MNHEY and CDR2 is SVGAGI in the germline V gene. The ends lost 7 bases at V and 1 base at J; junction bases unmatched: 8. The CDR3 contains 15 residues. The DNA of the CDR3 is TGTGCCAGCACCCGCCCCGGGACAGGGAACACTGAAGCTTTCTTT. Encoded protein: CASTRPGTGNTEAFF.

This chain joins TRBV18 and TRBJ1-4; D may be TRBD1 (5 bases). The germline V gene encodes CDR1 KGHSH and CDR2 LQKENI. The CDR3 length is 18 residues. V gave up 3 bases and J gave up 4 bases, with 21 bases separating them. CDR3 sequence reads: CASSPQRTQGADNEKLFF. Here the CDR3 DNA reads TGTGCCAGCTCACCTCAACGGACCCAAGGGGCGGATAATGAAAAACTGTTTTTT.

The rearrangement joins TRBV9 to TRBJ1-2, with no clear D. CDR3 length: 14 amino acids. Trimming pared 6 bases from V and 7 bases from J, leaving 19 bases between. Germline V gene data show CDR1 as SGDLS and CDR2 as YYNGEE. The CDR3 nucleotides read TGTGCCAGCACTTTGAGGGTCTTTGGATTTGGCTACACCTTC. It is translated as CASTLRVFGFGYTF. The full variable domain, completed using reference TRBV9 and TRBJ1-2, is DSGVTQTPKHLITATGQRVTLRCSPRSGDLSVYWYQQSLDQGLQFLIQYYNGEERAKGNILERFSAQQFPDLHSELNLSSLELGDSALYFCASTLRVFGFGYTFGSGTRLTVV.

In this sample, this clone turned up once. The V and J genes are TRBV2 and TRBJ2-3; D may be TRBD1 (5 bases). V was shortened by 8 bases and J by 6 bases, with 21 bases between the two germline ends. Germline CDR1 and CDR2: SNHLY and FYNNEI. The CDR3 contains 15 residues. The CDR3 loop is CASGRVGATLDTQYF. The CDR3, as DNA: TGTGCCAGCGGCCGTGTAGGGGCCACTTTGGATACGCAGTATTTT.

The chain is built from TRBV5-4 and TRBJ2-3; perhaps TRBD1 as D (6 bases). The V gene's germline CDR1 is SGHNT and CDR2 YYREEE (reference sequence). The CDR3 contains 14 residues. V lost 3 bases and J 0 bases, leaving 8 bases between the germline ends. CDR3 protein: CASSWGRSTDTQYF. The CDR3 DNA reads as TGTGCCAGCAGCTGGGGGCGTAGCACAGATACGCAGTATTTT.

The V and J genes are TRBV7-2 and TRBJ2-2; perhaps TRBD1 as D (6 bases). The germline V and J ends were trimmed by 3 bases and 2 bases, with 13 bases remaining between them. Germline V CDR1 and CDR2: SGHTA, FQGNSA. The CDR3 totals 16 residues. The CDR3 sequence is CASSFGWGRNTGELFF. Here the CDR3 DNA reads TGTGCCAGCAGCTTTGGCTGGGGGCGCAACACCGGGGAGCTGTTTTTT.

This clone turned up a few times. At one of its ends the junction is not consistent with the germline gene, which may arise from a read error. This chain joins TRBV29-1 and TRBJ1-2; 8 nucleotides match TRBD1. This CDR3 contains 11 residues. The germline V gene encodes CDR1 SQVTM and CDR2 ANQGSEA. CDR3 nucleotides: TGCAGCGTTAAAGACAGGGGAGGCTACACCTTC. Its protein is CSVKDRGGYTF.

This clone appeared once. The chain uses TRBV19 and TRBJ1-2; no clear D gene. V dropped 7 bases and J dropped 2 bases, with 14 bases sitting between them. The CDR3 consists of 14 residues. The germline V gene encodes CDR1 LNHDA and CDR2 SQIVND (reference sequence). CDR3 region: CASTLSGRNYGYTF. CDR3 nucleotide sequence: TGTGCCAGTACCCTATCCGGGAGGAACTATGGCTACACCTTC.

The chain is built from TRBV10-3 and TRBJ1-1; D gene unclear. The V gene's germline CDR1 is ENHRY and CDR2 SYGVKD. The CDR3 consists of 13 residues. Between the trimmed V and J ends, which lost 4 bases and 6 bases, there was a span of 12 bases. The CDR3 bases are TGTGCCATCAGTGTATCTGCGGTAGCTGAAGCTTTCTTT. This codes for CAISVSAVAEAFF.

The chain uses TRBV27 and TRBJ1-1; D is unclear. Per germline, CDR1 MNHEY and CDR2 SMNVEV (reference sequence). Trimming pared 3 bases from V and 3 bases from J, leaving 14 bases between. This CDR3 spans 15 amino acids. The CDR3 coding sequence is TGTGCCAGCAGTTTCCGGCCCCATGGAGACACTGAAGCTTTCTTT. Translating gives CASSFRPHGDTEAFF.

The V and J genes are TRBV19 and TRBJ1-6; 11 bases map to TRBD1. The V segment lost 6 bases and the J segment 9 bases; nucleotides outside the gene matches: 4. This CDR3 has 14 amino acids. CDR1 is LNHDA and CDR2 is SQIVND in the germline V gene (reference sequence). The CDR3 loop is CASRAGTGGSPLHF. CDR3 nucleotide sequence: TGTGCCAGTAGGGCCGGGACAGGGGGTTCACCCCTCCACTTT.

The chain uses TRBV27 and TRBJ2-7; D is perhaps TRBD2 (5 bases). V lost 7 bases and J lost 1, with 29 bases in between. This CDR3 is 19 amino acids long. From germline, CDR1 is MNHEY and CDR2 SMNVEV (reference sequence). The CDR3 DNA is TGTGCCAGCACCGAGAGAAGGAGGAGTAGGTCGGTAAGTTCCTACGAGCAGTACTTC. Its translation is CASTERRRSRSVSSYEQYF.

The CDR3 loop is CASSTQGLDQPQHF. The DNA of the CDR3 is TGTGCCAGTAGTACCCAGGGATTAGATCAGCCCCAGCATTTT. The V call is TRBV19, the J call TRBJ1-5, with a weak D call TRBD1 (5 bases). The CDR3 contains 14 residues. Per germline, CDR1 LNHDA and CDR2 SQIVND (reference sequence). The ends were cut back, 4 bases at V and 5 bases at J, with 12 bases in the middle.

The chain couples TRBV30 to TRBJ2-1; 8 nucleotides line up with TRBD2. V was pared by 4 bases and J by 6 bases, with 5 bases of the junction left unmatched. This CDR3 is 13 amino acids long. Germline V gene data show CDR1 as GTSNPN and CDR2 as SVGIG (reference sequence). The CDR3 nucleotides read TGTGCCTGGAAAAGCGGGGGCCCCAATGAGCAGTTCTTC. Translated, it gives CAWKSGGPNEQFF.

The chain combines TRBV21-1 with TRBJ1-2; the DNA was not compared with TRBD1, the D call given in the table. TRBV21-1 is a listed pseudogene. The CDR3 covers 15 residues. For the CDR3, the DNA is TGTGCCAGCAGCAAAGGAAAGGGGCTAAACTATGGCTACACCTTC. It yields the protein CASSKGKGLNYGYTF.